The entry that follows covers one T cell receptor (beta chain) sequence. Its antigen is unknown. Trimming removed 6 bases from V and 3 bases from J, with 22 bases in between. In germline, CDR1 is SNHLY, CDR2 FYNNEI. The CDR3 is 17 residues long. The data belong to a study of CD8 T cells in Susac syndrome. Study findings and constraints: Acknowledgment was made by the study that its TCR sequencing and HLA analysis involved a relatively small number of individuals.

CD8+ and CD4+ T cells circulating in blood were sequenced for TCR beta. While CD8+ and CD4+ T cells were isolated negatively, TEMRA cells were enriched by FACS. RNA in amounts of roughly 0.5 to 1 ug was reverse transcribed with random hexamers. The method of amplification for TCR beta CDR3 was immunoSEQ multiplex PCR, covering 54 Vbeta and 13 Jbeta. TCRdb analysed the immunoSEQ multiplex PCR reads with MiXCR anew, one entry per CDR3 protein. The top ten clones hold around 0.24% of a sample with approximately 130,000 distinct CDR3 sequences, around nine tenths of them seen once. This TCR derives from a human donor with multiple sclerosis. The sample comprised CD8+ T cells from PBMCs. The V gene is TRBV2, the J gene TRBJ2-3; D call uncertain. The CDR3 is CASRRIWGRIDTDTQYF. CDR3 sequence (DNA): TGTGCCAGCAGAAGAATCTGGGGAAGGATAGATACAGATACGCAGTATTTT.